The source of this T cell receptor (beta chain) is a study of blood T cell repertoires in COVID-19. Study-level information: The United States, Italy and Spain were the sources of the acute and convalescent COVID-19 samples. Nucleic acid was either cDNA or gDNA, and it came from T cells, B-cell-depleted T cells, or PBMCs.

Per germline, CDR1 KGHSH and CDR2 LQKENI. V was trimmed by 5 bases and J by 6 bases, leaving 9 bases between them. This CDR3 is built from 12 residues. Authors' data handling: Cell counts per sample came from amplifying reference gene primers. The assay was immunoSEQ multiplex PCR, and TCRdb's table has in-frame clones only and misses some. V and J calls and clone size are as listed in that table; D and trimming were resolved from the DNA. The table shows over 150,000 clones, with about 90% occurring only once. Sequencing used peripheral blood. This chain joins TRBV18 and TRBJ2-3, with unresolved D. This TCR was sampled from a man aged 45-65 years with acute or convalescent COVID-19. CDR3 bases: TGTGCCAGCTCAGCAGAGGCCGATACGCAGTATTTT. It yields the protein CASSAEADTQYF.